This T cell receptor beta chain came from a study of blood T cell repertoires in COVID-19. For the study at large: The cDNA or gDNA used as material had been derived from T cells, B-cell-depleted T cells, or PBMCs.

Germline V gene sequence: CDR1 LGHDT, CDR2 YNNKEL (reference sequence). The ends were cut back, 9 bases at V and 0 bases at J, with 6 bases in the middle. This CDR3 region has 12 residues. The Seattle patients, enrolled during active infection, were followed longitudinally. The data were produced by immunoSEQ multiplex PCR, yet TCRdb's version contains in-frame clones alone and is incomplete. The sample contains more than 300,000 clones, 90% of which appear only once. The chain carries TRBV3-1 (or the pseudogene TRBV3-2) and TRBJ1-3; possibly TRBD1 for D (5 bases). Sequenced input: peripheral blood. The clonotype comes from a woman in her 40s with COVID-19, enrolled during active disease. The DNA for the CDR3 is TGTGCCAGACAGGTCTCTGGAAACACCATATATTTT. This codes for CARQVSGNTIYF.